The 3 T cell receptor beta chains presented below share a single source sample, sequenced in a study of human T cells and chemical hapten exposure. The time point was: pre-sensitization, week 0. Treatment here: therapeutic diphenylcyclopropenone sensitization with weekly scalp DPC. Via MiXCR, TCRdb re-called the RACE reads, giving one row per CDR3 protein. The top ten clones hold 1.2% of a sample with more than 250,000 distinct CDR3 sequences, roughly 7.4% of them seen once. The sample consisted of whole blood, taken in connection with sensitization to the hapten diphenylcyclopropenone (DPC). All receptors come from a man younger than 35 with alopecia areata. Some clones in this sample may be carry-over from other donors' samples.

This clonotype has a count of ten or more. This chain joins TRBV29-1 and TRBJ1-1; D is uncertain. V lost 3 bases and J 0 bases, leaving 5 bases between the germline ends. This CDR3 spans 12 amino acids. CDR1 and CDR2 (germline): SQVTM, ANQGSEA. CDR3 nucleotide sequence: TGCAGCGTTGACGCCATGAACACTGAAGCTTTCTTT. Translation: CSVDAMNTEAFF.

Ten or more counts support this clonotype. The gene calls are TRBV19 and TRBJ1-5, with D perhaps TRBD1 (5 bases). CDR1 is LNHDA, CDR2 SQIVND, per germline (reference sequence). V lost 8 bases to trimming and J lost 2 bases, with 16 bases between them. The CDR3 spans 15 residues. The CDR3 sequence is CASSPGREGNQPQHF. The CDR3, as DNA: TGTGCCAGTTCGCCCGGCAGGGAGGGCAATCAGCCCCAGCATTTT.

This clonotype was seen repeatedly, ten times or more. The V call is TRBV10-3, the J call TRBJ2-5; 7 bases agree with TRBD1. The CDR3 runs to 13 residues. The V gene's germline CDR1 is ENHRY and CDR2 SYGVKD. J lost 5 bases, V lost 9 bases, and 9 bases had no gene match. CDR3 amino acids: CAIGDTGVETQYF. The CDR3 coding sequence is TGTGCCATAGGGGACACAGGGGTGGAGACCCAGTACTTC.